Sequencing of this T cell receptor (beta chain) was carried out in a study of tumor and adjacent non-tumor tissue in lung cancer. Study overall: Aged about 30 to 76 years, patients included fewer than 11 men and roughly 5 women with stage I to III disease. Some 3.9 million productive TCRbeta reads were obtained per sample on average.

Study outcomes and limitations: Tumor tissue had significantly higher TCR diversity than normal lung.

V was clipped by 0 bases and J by 3 bases; unmatched bases: 4. In germline, CDR1 is DFQATT, CDR2 SNEGSKA (reference sequence). This CDR3 comprises 15 residues. RNA was extracted from bulk tissue without any cell sorting. Between August and November 2014, newly diagnosed, chemotherapy-naive lung cancer patients underwent thoracic surgery in China. A modified ARM-PCR protocol with three rounds of nested PCR amplified TCRbeta. TCRdb used MiXCR to reprocess the multiplex PCR reads, holding one entry per CDR3 protein. Altogether some 120,000 distinct CDR3 sequences are present, 66% being singletons, with the ten largest covering 9.5% to 15%. This clonotype showed up just a few times. The antigen remains unidentified.

The TCR comes from a man in his thirties or forties with non-small cell lung cancer. This chain joins TRBV20-1 and TRBJ2-7, with 11 bases lining up with TRBD2. The material sequenced was lung tumor tissue. Here the CDR3 DNA reads TGCAGTGCTAGAGACGGGACTAGCGGAATCTACGAGCAGTACTTC. Amino acid sequence: CSARDGTSGIYEQYF.